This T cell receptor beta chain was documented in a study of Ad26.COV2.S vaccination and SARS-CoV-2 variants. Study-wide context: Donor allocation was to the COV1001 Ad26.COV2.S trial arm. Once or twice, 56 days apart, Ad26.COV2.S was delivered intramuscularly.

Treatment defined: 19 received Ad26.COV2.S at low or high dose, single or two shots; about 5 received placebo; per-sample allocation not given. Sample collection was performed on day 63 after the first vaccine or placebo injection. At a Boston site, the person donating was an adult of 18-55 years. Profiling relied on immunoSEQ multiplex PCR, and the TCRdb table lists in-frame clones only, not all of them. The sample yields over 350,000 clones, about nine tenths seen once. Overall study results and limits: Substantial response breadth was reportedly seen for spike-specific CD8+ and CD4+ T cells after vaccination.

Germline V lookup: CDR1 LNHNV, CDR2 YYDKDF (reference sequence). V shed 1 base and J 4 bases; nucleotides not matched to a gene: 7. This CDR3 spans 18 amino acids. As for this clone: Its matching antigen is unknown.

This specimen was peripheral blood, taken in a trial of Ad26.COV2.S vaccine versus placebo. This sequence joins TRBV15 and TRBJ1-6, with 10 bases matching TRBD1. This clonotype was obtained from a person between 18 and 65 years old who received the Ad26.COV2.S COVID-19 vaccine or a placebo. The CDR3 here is CATSRARPGQGYNSPLHF. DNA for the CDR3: TGTGCCACCAGCAGAGCTCGCCCGGGACAGGGGTATAATTCACCCCTCCACTTT.